Shown below are 32 T cell receptor beta chains from a single sample sequenced in a study of T cell responses to AZD1222 COVID-19 vaccine. The table came from immunoSEQ multiplex PCR; TCRdb's copy has only in-frame clones and leaves some out. The sample has 65,000 to 85,000 clones; about 88% are singletons. The source material was peripheral blood, sampled on day 0 of AZD1222 vaccination. The receptors were gathered from an adult in good health.

V and J are TRBV30 and TRBJ2-7, with D unclear. The CDR3 covers 14 residues. Germline V CDR1 and CDR2: GTSNPN, SVGIG (reference sequence). V lost 0 bases, J lost 5 bases, and 14 bases lay in between. CDR3 region: CAWSVVRASDEQYF. CDR3 coding DNA: TGTGCCTGGAGTGTGGTTAGGGCCAGCGACGAGCAGTACTTC. Looking up the rest from reference TRBV30 and TRBJ2-7 gives the full variable domain: SQTIHQWPATLVQPVGSPLSLECTVEGTSNPNLYWYRQAAGRGLQLLFYSVGIGQISSEVPQNLSASRPQDRQFILSSKKLLLSDSGFYLCAWSVVRASDEQYFGPGTRLTVT.

The chain has TRBV5-1 and TRBJ1-2; 11 nucleotides line up with TRBD1. CDR3 length equals 15 residues. V shed 3 bases, J shed 4 bases, and the junction held 5 bases outside the gene matches. Per germline, CDR1 SGHRS and CDR2 YFSETQ. The CDR3: CASSSGQGAGYGYTF. In nucleotides, the CDR3 is TGCGCCAGCAGCTCTGGACAGGGGGCAGGCTATGGCTACACCTTC.

This clone was found once. The chain employs TRBV19 and TRBJ1-5; 7 nucleotides line up with TRBD1. The CDR3 consists of 13 residues. The junction had 7 bases not matched to a gene; V was cut back by 10 bases and J by 4 bases. CDR1 is LNHDA, CDR2 SQIVND, per germline (reference sequence). CDR3 nucleotides: TGTGCCACTCGGACAGGTCGGAATCAGCCCCAGCATTTT. Its translation: CATRTGRNQPQHF.

The chain is built from TRBV10-3 and TRBJ1-1; D uncertain. Germline CDR1 and CDR2: ENHRY and SYGVKD. The CDR3 is 12 amino acids. The germline V and J ends were trimmed by 6 bases and 3 bases, with 8 bases remaining between them. CDR3 nucleotide sequence: TGTGCCATCAGCAACGAGTACACTGAAGCTTTCTTT. It is translated as CAISNEYTEAFF.

The rearrangement uses TRBV10-2 and TRBJ1-6, with 10 nucleotides matching TRBD1. Germline V gene data show CDR1 as WSHSY and CDR2 as SAAADI. The V segment lost 6 bases and the J segment 10 bases; nucleotides outside the gene matches: 3. The CDR3 runs to 13 residues. This CDR3 reads CASRGQGSSPLHF. The CDR3 bases are TGCGCCAGCAGGGGACAGGGGAGCTCACCCCTCCACTTT.

The V call is TRBV5-6, the J call TRBJ1-5; 7 bases agree with TRBD1. The CDR3 length is 16 residues. Trimming took 2 bases from V and 7 from J; bases not matched to a gene: 12. The germline V gene has CDR1 SGHDT and CDR2 YYEEEE. The CDR3 DNA reads as TGTGCCAGCAGCTTATCCCCAGACAGGGCCCTCCAGCCCCAGCATTTT. As protein: CASSLSPDRALQPQHF.

The CDR3 is CASSIPNGEWQPQHF. In DNA form, the CDR3 reads TGTGCCAGTAGTATCCCCAACGGGGAGTGGCAGCCCCAGCATTTT. This rearrangement joins TRBV19 to TRBJ1-5; no reliable D call. This CDR3 comprises 15 residues. Looked up from germline, CDR1 is LNHDA and CDR2 is SQIVND (reference sequence). V lost 3 bases and J 7 bases, leaving 16 bases between the germline ends. Based on the CDR3 plus reference TRBV19 and TRBJ1-5, the full variable domain is DGGITQSPKYLFRKEGQNVTLSCEQNLNHDAMYWYRQDPGQGLRLIYYSQIVNDFQKGDIAEGYSVSREKKESFPLTVTSAQKNPTAFYLCASSIPNGEWQPQHFGDGTRLSIL.

The chain carries TRBV18 and TRBJ2-1; D gene ambiguous. Germline-derived CDR1 and CDR2 are KGHSH and LQKENI. V lost 3 bases, J lost 7 bases, and 13 bases lay in between. The CDR3 is 14 residues long. CDR3 sequence: CASSPHPDSNEQFF. As DNA, the CDR3 is TGTGCCAGCTCACCCCACCCTGACTCGAATGAGCAGTTCTTC. Filled out from reference TRBV18 and TRBJ2-1, the complete variable domain reads NAGVMQNPRHLVRRRGQEARLRCSPMKGHSHVYWYRQLPEEGLKFMVYLQKENIIDESGMPKERFSAEFPKEGPSILRIQQVVRGDSAAYFCASSPHPDSNEQFFGPGTRLTVL.

The chain is built from TRBV7-2 and TRBJ2-3, with TRBD1 as a possible D gene (6 bases). The CDR3 contains 15 residues. Germline CDR1 SGHTA, CDR2 FQGNSA. With 1 base removed from V and 4 bases from J, the gap between germline ends came to 12 bases. The CDR3 DNA reads TGTGCCAGCAGCTTAGGCGGACAGTACTCAGATACGCAGTATTTT. Its protein product is CASSLGGQYSDTQYF. Using reference TRBV7-2 and TRBJ2-3 for the parts outside the CDR3, the full variable domain is GAGVSQSPSNKVTEKGKDVELRCDPISGHTALYWYRQSLGQGLEFLIYFQGNSAPDKSGLPSDRFSAERTGGSVSTLTIQRTQQEDSAVYLCASSLGGQYSDTQYFGPGTRLTVL.

The rearrangement uses TRBV28 and TRBJ1-5, with TRBD1 as a possible D gene (6 bases). The germline CDR1 and CDR2 sequences are MDHEN and SYDVKM. The CDR3 length is 15 residues. The V and J ends lost 2 bases and 4 bases respectively, with 12 bases between them. The CDR3, as DNA: TGTGCCAGCAGTTTAGGGGGGCAGACTAATCAGCCCCAGCATTTT. The encoded protein is CASSLGGQTNQPQHF.

CDR3 residues: CASSQGQALGNEQFF. The CDR3, as DNA: TGCGCCAGCAGCCAAGGTCAGGCCCTCGGCAATGAGCAGTTCTTC. The chain is built from TRBV4-1 and TRBJ2-1; the D is unclear. Germline V gives CDR1 MGHRA, CDR2 YSYEKL. The CDR3 is 15 residues long. V was trimmed by 1 base and J by 6 bases, leaving 13 bases between them.

The V gene is TRBV30, the J gene TRBJ2-7; tentatively, D is TRBD1 (6 bases). The CDR3 totals 15 residues. Germline V lookup: CDR1 GTSNPN, CDR2 SVGIG (reference sequence). The V end lost 3 bases, the J end lost 6 bases, and 21 bases lay between the germline ends. This chain's CDR3 is CAWREPTGHYVEQYF. Written as DNA, the CDR3 is TGTGCCTGGAGGGAACCAACGGGACACTACGTCGAGCAGTACTTC. The full variable domain, completed using reference TRBV30 and TRBJ2-7, is SQTIHQWPATLVQPVGSPLSLECTVEGTSNPNLYWYRQAAGRGLQLLFYSVGIGQISSEVPQNLSASRPQDRQFILSSKKLLLSDSGFYLCAWREPTGHYVEQYFGPGTRLTVT.

The chain has TRBV7-9 and TRBJ2-7; D gene uncertain. The length of the CDR3 is 14 residues. V lost 7 bases and J lost 5, with 18 bases in between. From germline, CDR1 is SEHNR and CDR2 FQNEAQ (reference sequence). The DNA of the CDR3 is TGTGCCAGCACAGTAGCCGCAACGAAGGACGAGCAGTACTTC. It encodes CASTVAATKDEQYF.

The chain recombines TRBV2 with TRBJ2-2, with D perhaps matching TRBD1 (6 bases). The CDR3 length is 16 residues. Germline CDR1 reads SNHLY; CDR2 reads FYNNEI. V was cut by 6 bases and J by 3 bases, with 17 bases left in between. CDR3 DNA sequence: TGTGCCAGCAGCGACGAAACGACAGGATACACCGGGGAGCTGTTTTTT. As protein: CASSDETTGYTGELFF.

The chain combines TRBV11-1 with TRBJ2-1; D is uncertain. The CDR3 spans 11 residues. Germline V gene lookup returns CDR1 SGHAT and CDR2 FQDESV (reference sequence). Trimming took off 8 bases at V and 8 bases at J, with 10 bases between the two ends. The CDR3 region is CASGPEDEQFF. The CDR3, as DNA: TGTGCCAGCGGGCCAGAGGATGAGCAGTTCTTC.

The chain carries TRBV15 and TRBJ2-1, with D unresolved. This CDR3 is 16 amino acids long. V lost 1 base and J 5 bases, leaving 15 bases between the germline ends. Germline CDR1 and CDR2: LNHNV and YYDKDF (reference sequence). DNA for the CDR3: TGTGCCACCAGCAGAGCGGCAGTTGGAGTGCACAATGAGCAGTTCTTC. Protein: CATSRAAVGVHNEQFF.

The chain uses TRBV19 and TRBJ1-5, with D unclear. The V gene's germline CDR1 is LNHDA and CDR2 SQIVND (reference sequence). V shed 6 bases and J shed 8 bases, with 14 bases lying between them. The CDR3 consists of 13 residues. CDR3 protein: CASSSIIEEPQHF. CDR3 nucleotides: TGTGCCAGTAGCTCAATAATCGAGGAGCCCCAGCATTTT. Combining the CDR3 with reference TRBV19 and TRBJ1-5 gives the whole variable domain DGGITQSPKYLFRKEGQNVTLSCEQNLNHDAMYWYRQDPGQGLRLIYYSQIVNDFQKGDIAEGYSVSREKKESFPLTVTSAQKNPTAFYLCASSSIIEEPQHFGDGTRLSIL.

The chain couples TRBV5-1 to TRBJ2-5; the D is unclear. Germline CDR1 SGHRS, CDR2 YFSETQ. Trimming left V 3 bases short and J 7 bases short, with 16 bases between. This CDR3 is 14 amino acids long. This chain's CDR3 is CASSYYGRDGTQYF. CDR3 nucleotide sequence: TGCGCCAGCAGCTATTATGGTAGAGATGGGACCCAGTACTTC. The complete variable domain, with remaining parts taken from reference TRBV5-1 and TRBJ2-5, reads KAGVTQTPRYLIKTRGQQVTLSCSPISGHRSVSWYQQTPGQGLQFLFEYFSETQRNKGNFPGRFSGRQFSNSRSEMNVSTLELGDSALYLCASSYYGRDGTQYFGPGTRLLVL.

The chain couples TRBV4-1 to TRBJ1-2; 9 nucleotides align to TRBD1. V gave up 4 bases and J gave up 2 bases; unmatched junction bases: 2. CDR1 and CDR2 from the germline V gene are MGHRA and YSYEKL. The CDR3 is 14 amino acids. The CDR3 DNA reads TGCGCCAGCAGCCCAACAGGGGGCAACTATGGCTACACCTTC. It is translated as CASSPTGGNYGYTF.

V usage is TRBV18 and J usage is TRBJ2-5, with D possibly called TRBD1 or TRBD2 (5 bases each). Germline V lookup: CDR1 KGHSH, CDR2 LQKENI. This CDR3 has 14 residues. The V end lost 3 bases, the J end lost 4 bases, and 12 bases lay between the germline ends. The CDR3 region is CASSPPGTAETQYF. The CDR3, as DNA: TGTGCCAGCTCACCTCCTGGGACGGCAGAGACCCAGTACTTC. Looking up the rest from reference TRBV18 and TRBJ2-5 gives the full variable domain: NAGVMQNPRHLVRRRGQEARLRCSPMKGHSHVYWYRQLPEEGLKFMVYLQKENIIDESGMPKERFSAEFPKEGPSILRIQQVVRGDSAAYFCASSPPGTAETQYFGPGTRLLVL.

The chain carries TRBV10-3 and TRBJ2-7; D might be TRBD1 (6 bases). Germline V gene data show CDR1 as ENHRY and CDR2 as SYGVKD. Trimming cost V 4 bases and J 4 bases, with 29 bases left between them. The CDR3 loop spans 19 amino acids. DNA of the CDR3: TGTGCCATCAGTGCTACAGGTTTACCGCTGGGGAAGAGGGGGTACGAGCAGTACTTC. It encodes CAISATGLPLGKRGYEQYF.

This sequence joins TRBV6-5 and TRBJ2-7; 9 bases match TRBD1. Germline CDR1 and CDR2: MNHEY and SVGAGI. The CDR3 runs 15 residues. V lost 6 bases and J lost 0; bases outside the gene matches: 6. CDR3 sequence reads: CASRIQTGGSYEQYF. The CDR3 DNA sequence: TGTGCCAGCAGAATACAGACAGGGGGCTCCTACGAGCAGTACTTC.

The V call is TRBV19, the J call TRBJ2-1; 7 nucleotides align to TRBD2. Germline loops: CDR1 LNHDA, CDR2 SQIVND (reference sequence). V was pared by 3 bases and J by 7 bases, with 3 bases of the junction left unmatched. The CDR3 covers 13 residues. CDR3 amino acids: CASSILGGNEQFF. The CDR3 bases are TGTGCCAGTAGTATTTTGGGGGGGAATGAGCAGTTCTTC.

This clone was observed once. The chain has TRBV6-4 and TRBJ2-7, with TRBD1 as a possible D gene (5 bases). CDR1 MRHNA and CDR2 SNTAGT come from the germline V gene. There are 15 residues in the CDR3. Trimming left V 6 bases short and J 0 bases short, with 15 bases between. The CDR3 loop reads CASSVGLVPSYEQYV. For the CDR3, the DNA is TGTGCCAGCAGCGTGGGGCTAGTCCCCTCCTACGAGCAGTACGTC.

The chain couples TRBV28 to TRBJ2-5; perhaps TRBD2 as D (6 bases). The ends were cut back, 7 bases at V and 0 bases at J, with 15 bases in the middle. Per germline, CDR1 MDHEN and CDR2 SYDVKM. CDR3 length: 15 amino acids. The CDR3 loop reads CASKRGRGYQETQYF. CDR3 DNA sequence: TGTGCCAGCAAACGCGGTCGGGGGTACCAAGAGACCCAGTACTTC. Filled out from reference TRBV28 and TRBJ2-5, the complete variable domain reads DVKVTQSSRYLVKRTGEKVFLECVQDMDHENMFWYRQDPGLGLRLIYFSYDVKMKEKGDIPEGYSVSREKKERFSLILESASTNQTSMYLCASKRGRGYQETQYFGPGTRLLVL.

The V gene is TRBV7-2, the J gene TRBJ2-1; D might be TRBD1 (5 bases). The germline gives CDR1 SGHTA, CDR2 FQGNSA. The V end lost 1 base, the J end lost 2 bases, and 9 bases lay between the germline ends. The CDR3 loop spans 15 amino acids. CDR3 sequence: CASSLVGVAYNEQFF. In nucleotides, the CDR3 is TGTGCCAGCAGCTTAGTAGGGGTAGCCTACAATGAGCAGTTCTTC.

The genes are TRBV18 and TRBJ2-7; D is perhaps TRBD1 (6 bases). V lost 2 bases, J lost 0 bases, and 14 bases lay in between. CDR3 size: 16 residues. The V gene's germline CDR1 is KGHSH and CDR2 LQKENI. The CDR3 DNA reads as TGTGCCAGCTCACCAAGACAGGCCCTTAGCTCCTACGAGCAGTACGTC. It specifies CASSPRQALSSYEQYV.

The chain couples TRBV6-4 to TRBJ1-4; no clear D gene. The CDR3 covers 14 residues. Trimming shortened V by 2 bases and J by 5 bases, and 9 bases separated the two germline ends. Germline values: CDR1 MRHNA, CDR2 SNTAGT. This CDR3 is CASSDTVGNEKLFF. CDR3 coding DNA: TGTGCCAGCAGTGACACTGTCGGAAATGAAAAACTGTTTTTT.

J is TRBJ2-3 and V is TRBV5-4, with D maybe TRBD2 (5 bases). The CDR3 runs to 15 residues. V lost 4 bases, J lost 3 bases, and 15 bases lay in between. Germline CDR1 reads SGHNT; CDR2 reads YYREEE (reference sequence). The CDR3 DNA sequence: TGTGCCAGCAGCCTGGAGGACCTCGGGACAGATACGCAGTATTTT. As protein: CASSLEDLGTDTQYF.

V and J are TRBV9 and TRBJ2-2; 12 bases line up with TRBD2. V lost 4 bases to trimming and J lost 3 bases; unmatched junction nucleotides: 13. The CDR3 sequence is 19 residues long. Germline values: CDR1 SGDLS, CDR2 YYNGEE. The CDR3 DNA reads TGTGCCAGCAGCCAACAACCCGTCCTAGCGGGAGGGGACACCGGGGAGCTGTTTTTT. Translated, it gives CASSQQPVLAGGDTGELFF.

The chain has TRBV19 and TRBJ2-1, with D possibly TRBD2 on 5 matching bases. The V gene lost 3 bases and the J gene lost 10 bases, with 16 bases spanning the gap. Germline CDR1 and CDR2: LNHDA and SQIVND (reference sequence). The CDR3 is made up of 14 amino acids. The CDR3 DNA is TGTGCCAGTAGTATGTCCCCAAGAGGGAGAGAGCAGTTCTTC. This codes for CASSMSPRGREQFF.

The V call is TRBV3-1 (or the pseudogene TRBV3-2), the J call TRBJ1-5, with 8 bases aligning to TRBD1. The CDR3 contains 15 residues. Germline CDR1 LGHDT, CDR2 YNNKEL (reference sequence). Trimming removed 2 bases from V and 2 bases from J; junction bases left unmatched: 2. CDR3 amino acids: CASSQMTGGNQPQHF. The CDR3 DNA reads as TGTGCCAGCAGCCAAATGACAGGGGGCAATCAGCCCCAGCATTTT.